The 22 T cell receptor beta chains below come from one sample, sequenced in a study of blood T cell repertoires in COVID-19. Here immunoSEQ multiplex PCR was the method, and the copy in TCRdb shows in-frame clones only, minus some. Found here are 30,000 to 35,000 clones, approximately 71% of them singletons; the top ten hold roughly 17%. Sequences were obtained from peripheral blood. All receptors come from a human donor in a cohort sampled during active COVID-19.

The chain carries TRBV5-1 and TRBJ1-5; perhaps TRBD1 as D (6 bases). V was cut by 4 bases and J by 7 bases, with 15 bases left in between. From germline, CDR1 is SGHRS and CDR2 YFSETQ. This CDR3 is 14 amino acids long. CDR3 amino acids: CASSPDRTDQPQHF. The CDR3 region has the DNA TGCGCCAGCAGCCCTGACCGGACAGACCAGCCCCAGCATTTT.

This clone has just a few counts. This rearrangement joins TRBV4-3 to TRBJ2-1; 13 bases are shared with TRBD2. CDR3 length: 20 residues. V was clipped by 2 bases and J by 4 bases; unmatched bases: 14. Germline-derived CDR1 and CDR2 are LGHNA and YSLEER. The CDR3 here is CASSQPTTSGRVSLYNEQFF. The CDR3 DNA is TGCGCCAGCAGCCAACCTACAACTAGCGGGAGGGTCTCCCTTTACAATGAGCAGTTCTTC.

Only a few counts were recorded for this clone. The gene calls are TRBV6-2 or TRBV6-3 and TRBJ1-5; 7 bases fit TRBD1. Germline V CDR1 and CDR2: MNHEY, SVGEGT. Trimming removed 4 bases from V and 2 bases from J; junction bases left unmatched: 11. CDR3 length equals 17 residues. CDR3 in amino acids: CASSWGQGDIGNQPQHF. CDR3 nucleotides: TGTGCCAGCAGTTGGGGGCAGGGGGACATCGGCAATCAGCCCCAGCATTTT.

This sequence joins TRBV7-2 and TRBJ2-2; D might be TRBD2 (6 bases). Germline values: CDR1 SGHTA, CDR2 FQGNSA. This CDR3 spans 14 amino acids. V dropped 6 bases and J dropped 4 bases, with 12 bases sitting between them. CDR3 in amino acids: CASRLSGFTGELFF. CDR3 nucleotide sequence: TGTGCCAGCAGACTTAGCGGTTTCACCGGGGAGCTGTTTTTT. Complete variable domain (other parts from reference TRBV7-2 and TRBJ2-2): GAGVSQSPSNKVTEKGKDVELRCDPISGHTALYWYRQSLGQGLEFLIYFQGNSAPDKSGLPSDRFSAERTGGSVSTLTIQRTQQEDSAVYLCASRLSGFTGELFFGEGSRLTVL.

This chain joins TRBV19 and TRBJ1-1, with 8 bases that match TRBD1. CDR1 is LNHDA and CDR2 is SQIVND in the germline V gene (reference sequence). The CDR3 spans 14 residues. V shed 3 bases, J shed 1 base, and the junction held 1 base outside the gene matches. CDR3 coding DNA: TGTGCCAGTAGTATGGACAGGGAGAACACTGAAGCTTTCTTT. Its translation: CASSMDRENTEAFF. The entire variable domain, with the rest obtained from reference TRBV19 and TRBJ1-1, is as follows: DGGITQSPKYLFRKEGQNVTLSCEQNLNHDAMYWYRQDPGQGLRLIYYSQIVNDFQKGDIAEGYSVSREKKESFPLTVTSAQKNPTAFYLCASSMDRENTEAFFGQGTRLTVV.

The chain is built from TRBV7-2 and TRBJ2-1; 9 nucleotides line up with TRBD1. The CDR3 loop spans 15 amino acids. V trimming: 5 bases; J trimming: 4 bases; junction bases outside the gene matches: 6. Germline loops: CDR1 SGHTA, CDR2 FQGNSA. Here the CDR3 reads CASSTGQGLYNEQFF. CDR3 nucleotides: TGTGCCAGCAGCACGGGACAGGGCCTTTACAATGAGCAGTTCTTC.

CDR3 in amino acids: CASSSRLNQPQHF. The CDR3 DNA sequence: TGTGCCAGCAGCTCCAGACTGAATCAGCCCCAGCATTTT. The V and J genes are TRBV7-2 and TRBJ1-5; no definite D call. CDR3 length: 13 residues. V gave up 4 bases and J gave up 4 bases, with 8 bases separating them. Germline V lookup: CDR1 SGHTA, CDR2 FQGNSA.

J is TRBJ2-1 and V is TRBV15, with 13 nucleotides matching TRBD2. Per the germline V gene, CDR1 is LNHNV and CDR2 is YYDKDF (reference sequence). J gave up 9 bases and V 1 base, and 6 bases lay outside the gene matches. The CDR3 consists of 16 residues. CDR3 nucleotides: TGTGCCACCAGCAGAGGACCGGGACTAGCGGGAATTGAGCAGTTCTTC. Translating it yields CATSRGPGLAGIEQFF.

The chain uses TRBV6-5 and TRBJ2-1; 12 positions match TRBD2. The length of the CDR3 is 16 residues. Trimming cost V 0 bases and J 8 bases; bases outside gene matches: 5. Germline CDR1 and CDR2: MNHEY and SVGAGI. CDR3 protein: CASSYSIASGRDEQFF. The CDR3 nucleotides read TGTGCCAGCAGTTACTCGATAGCTAGCGGGAGGGATGAGCAGTTCTTC.

V and J are TRBV4-3 and TRBJ2-7; 11 bases line up with TRBD2. CDR1 is LGHNA and CDR2 is YSLEER in the germline V gene. The CDR3 is 18 residues long. V dropped 0 bases and J dropped 6; count of bases not matched to a gene: 13. The CDR3 here is CASSQERRLAGGVGEQYF. The CDR3 coding sequence is TGCGCCAGCAGCCAAGAAAGGAGGCTAGCGGGAGGAGTAGGCGAGCAGTACTTC.

This rearrangement joins TRBV6-5 to TRBJ1-1, with 9 bases identical to TRBD1. Germline CDR1 MNHEY, CDR2 SVGAGI. This CDR3 contains 13 residues. Losses at the gene ends were 5 bases for V and 8 bases for J; bases not matched to a gene: 6. Here the CDR3 reads CASSQTGGGEAFF. In nucleotides, the CDR3 is TGTGCCAGCAGTCAAACAGGGGGCGGGGAAGCTTTCTTT.

The chain joins TRBV5-1 to TRBJ2-1; D gene ambiguous. Trimming cost V 0 bases and J 6 bases, with 13 bases left between them. Germline V CDR1 and CDR2: SGHRS, YFSETQ. CDR3 length: 15 amino acids. The CDR3 DNA reads TGCGCCAGCAGCTTGGCCGTAGACATGGGCAATGAGCAGTTCTTC. It is translated as CASSLAVDMGNEQFF.

The chain uses TRBV21-1 and TRBJ2-3; no check of the table's D call, TRBD2, against the DNA was made. TRBV21-1 is classified as a pseudogene. The CDR3 consists of 14 residues. The CDR3 loop is CASSKGVSTDTQYF. In DNA, the CDR3 is TGTGCCAGCAGCAAGGGAGTAAGCACAGATACGCAGTATTTT.

This rearrangement joins TRBV19 to TRBJ2-3, with 8 bases that match TRBD1. J gave up 0 bases and V 7 bases, and 6 bases lay outside the gene matches. In germline, CDR1 is LNHDA, CDR2 SQIVND (reference sequence). The CDR3 spans 15 residues. DNA of the CDR3: TGTGCCAGTAACCAGGGGGCGCGGAGCACAGATACGCAGTATTTT. Translated: CASNQGARSTDTQYF.

CDR3 in amino acids: CATLLSDRSGQPQHF. DNA of the CDR3: TGTGCCACCTTACTAAGCGACAGGAGTGGGCAGCCCCAGCATTTT. The chain uses TRBV24-1 and TRBJ1-5; possible D gene TRBD1, 6 bases. The V gene lost 9 bases and the J gene lost 7 bases, with 21 bases spanning the gap. This CDR3 spans 15 amino acids. Germline loops: CDR1 KGHDR, CDR2 SFDVKD.

The chain carries TRBV28 and TRBJ2-3; weak D call: TRBD1 (5 bases). This CDR3 has 15 amino acids. V shed 2 bases and J shed 4 bases, with 13 bases lying between them. Germline V gene data show CDR1 as MDHEN and CDR2 as SYDVKM. CDR3 coding DNA: TGTGCCAGCAGTTTAAACTGGGCAGGGCCAGATACGCAGTATTTT. As protein: CASSLNWAGPDTQYF.

The chain has TRBV19 and TRBJ2-1; maybe TRBD2 (6 bases). The CDR3 runs 16 residues. Trimming cost V 7 bases and J 1 base, with 17 bases left between them. Germline lookup yields CDR1 LNHDA and CDR2 SQIVND (reference sequence). CDR3 in amino acids: CASKSGAARSYNEQFF. The CDR3 nucleotides read TGTGCCAGTAAATCGGGAGCGGCGAGGTCCTACAATGAGCAGTTCTTC.

The CDR3, as DNA: TGTGCCACCAGCCGATCAGCTAGCGGGAGTGGAGCCGGGGAGCTGTTTTTT. It specifies CATSRSASGSGAGELFF. This chain connects TRBV24-1 to TRBJ2-2; TRBD2 matches at 10 bases. This CDR3 has 17 amino acids. Germline-derived CDR1 and CDR2 are KGHDR and SFDVKD. The junction had 13 bases not matched to a gene; V was cut back by 7 bases and J by 6 bases.

The J gene is TRBJ2-5, the V gene TRBV6-6, with TRBD1 matching 8 bases. The length of the CDR3 is 16 residues. The V gene's germline CDR1 is MNHNY and CDR2 SVGAGI (reference sequence). Trimming cost V 0 bases and J 5 bases; bases outside gene matches: 8. CDR3 amino acids: CASSYSTGAGWETQYF. CDR3 nucleotide sequence: TGTGCCAGCAGTTACTCGACAGGGGCCGGGTGGGAGACCCAGTACTTC.

The chain recombines TRBV5-1 with TRBJ1-1, with D possibly matching TRBD1 (6 bases). From germline, CDR1 is SGHRS and CDR2 YFSETQ. CDR3 length: 14 residues. The V gene lost 0 bases and the J gene lost 7 bases, with 13 bases spanning the gap. The CDR3, as DNA: TGCGCCAGCAGCTTGGGACAGGCGGGCGGTGAAGCTTTCTTT. Amino acid sequence: CASSLGQAGGEAFF.

The J gene is TRBJ2-5, the V gene TRBV5-1; TRBD2 might be the D (6 bases). The V and J ends lost 4 bases and 5 bases respectively, with 15 bases between them. CDR3 size: 14 residues. From germline, CDR1 is SGHRS and CDR2 YFSETQ. The DNA of the CDR3 is TGCGCCAGCAGCCCCCCCGGGAGTTGGGAGACCCAGTACTTC. Encoded protein: CASSPPGSWETQYF.

V is TRBV21-1 and J is TRBJ1-5; TRBD1 is the table's D call, not checked against the DNA. TRBV21-1 is an annotated pseudogene. The length of the CDR3 is 15 residues. This CDR3 is CASSKGAGMDQPQHF. As DNA, the CDR3 is TGTGCCAGCAGCAAAGGGGCAGGGATGGATCAGCCCCAGCATTTT.